This is a list of T cell receptor beta chains from one sample in a study of cytomegalovirus exposure and HLA in healthy donors. Generated by immunoSEQ multiplex PCR, the TCRdb table keeps only in-frame clones and is missing some. This table holds around 120,000 clones, roughly 80% found once. Sequenced sample: PBMCs. The receptors come from a female donor in good health and CMV-seropositive. Both conserved end residues are part of each CDR3. Clone size, where shown, is once, few, many, or a class for clones that have expanded.

clone size | V gene | CDR3 protein
. | TRBV5-4 | CASSLRRGRAGANVLTF
. | TRBV6-6 | CASSYWTGDSPLHF
. | TRBV19 | CASSISRDRVNIQYF
. | TRBV7-3 | CASSPPGGHNEQFF
. | TRBV19 | CASSNDRGGFSEQYF
. | TRBV6-5 | CASRRTGTNQPQHF
. | TRBV19 | CASSISAGAIYGYTF
once | TRBV30 | CAWRGVSGQPQHF
. | TRBV5-4 | CASSPGTSVEQYF
. | TRBV6-5 | CASSYDAGSYEQYF
. | TRBV2 | CATYPGTGVHEQYF
few | TRBV2 | CASREEGDTEAFF
. | TRBV19 | CASSRPGQGNTGELFF
few | TRBV6-6 | CASILGLAGGNEQFF
. | TRBV2 | CASSPLGQGREKLFF
. | TRBV5-1 | CASSTVSYGYTF
. | TRBV9 | CASSIGQGPYEQYF
. | TRBV7-2 | CASTSSGSGQPQHF
. | TRBV18 | CASSPGTGSNQPQHF
. | TRBV5-4 | CASSYLRGRKDSGYTF
. | TRBV6-1 | CASSLTGPLYEQYF
. | TRBV5-1 | CASSLGGTGVEQYF
. | TRBV7-2 | CASSQGSSWQSNSNQPQHF
. | TRBV6-1 | CASSDTRQGPGYTF
. | TRBV4-1 | CASSQEVFSATNEKLFF
. | TRBV13 | CASSLGAPSGPQAFF
. | TRBV5-1 | CASSLTGGDEKLFF
. | TRBV4-1 | CASSPPSTDTQYF
few | TRBV27 | CASSLDRVEQYF
. | TRBV15 | CATSTGQDGNEKLFF
. | TRBV7-9 | CASSLPIGLEAGVYEQYF
. | TRBV7-6 | CASSPTTGLSTDTQYF
. | TRBV19 | CASSPDRVFGYTF
. | TRBV7-2 | CASSSRTGKPEAFF
. | TRBV28 | CASRSGQTYEQYF
. | TRBV6-6 | CASSNPAGELFF
. | TRBV7-2 | CASSLVGTGPYNEQFF
. | TRBV18 | CASSPDRLPVIEKLFF
. | TRBV30 | CAWSVQGIQDYTF
. | TRBV7-2 | CATSRTGPNYGYTF
once | TRBV9 | CASSADQADTQYF
. | TRBV5-6 | CASSLFRASQPQHF
. | TRBV7-9 | CASSFTGGETQYF
. | TRBV29-1 | CSATGGAGANVLTF
. | TRBV7-9 | CASSSPGTGTYEQYF
few | TRBV11-1 | CASSLGSGGRHTQYF
. | TRBV15 | CATSRGDRAYEQYF
. | TRBV4-1 | CASSPDRDSSTNYGYTF
few | TRBV7-3 | CASSLTGGNTEAFF
. | TRBV5-1 | CASSSTGDSNTIYF
. | TRBV9 | CASSVQGTSGWEMIF
medium-sized | TRBV7-9 | CASSSGTSGGIRGIEQYF
. | TRBV5-1 | CASSLESGTGLYEQYF
. | TRBV5-1 | CASSRGTEGYNSPLHF